This is a list of T cell receptor beta chains from one sample in a study of T-cell reconstitution after alpha-beta-depleted transplantation in children. Using its own MiXCR run on the PCR reads, TCRdb lists one record per CDR3 protein. Of about 540,000 distinct CDR3 sequences detected, 20% to 30% appear once; the ten largest clones hold approximately 33%. The material was PBMCs, obtained before TCRalphabeta/CD19-depleted stem cell transplant. All receptors derive from a boy less than two years old with Wiskott-Aldrich syndrome, due to receive a stem cell transplant. CDR3s include the opening cysteine and the closing phenylalanine or tryptophan. Each record gives: D gene, V gene, clone size, J gene, CDR3 protein, CDR3 DNA. D genes are given only for firm matches. Expanded clones are given a class, and other clones once, few, many or no size at all.

>TRBD2|TRBV4-2|.|TRBJ2-1
CASSQDPGGRYNEQFF
TGTGCCAGCAGCCAAGATCCGGGCGGGAGATACAATGAGCAGTTCTTC
>TRBD2|TRBV27|few|TRBJ2-7
CASSPQSGTSGTYEQYF
TGTGCCAGCAGTCCACAATCCGGGACTAGCGGAACCTACGAGCAGTACTTC
>.|TRBV5-6|.|TRBJ2-5
CASSLIQQFQETQYF
TGTGCCAGCAGCCTCATACAACAGTTTCAAGAGACCCAGTACTTC
>TRBD2|TRBV2|few|TRBJ2-1
CASRGLAGSYNEQFF
TGTGCCAGCAGGGGATTAGCGGGATCCTACAATGAGCAGTTCTTC
>TRBD1|TRBV20-1|.|TRBJ1-4
CSARVPRGAGEKLFF
TGCAGTGCTAGAGTCCCCAGGGGGGCAGGGGAAAAACTGTTTTTT
>.|TRBV7-3|.|TRBJ2-2
CASSPSEGRTGELFF
TGTGCCAGCAGCCCGAGCGAGGGAAGAACCGGGGAGCTGTTTTTT
>TRBD2|TRBV29-1|few|TRBJ2-7
CSVGTSGSSYEQYF
TGCAGCGTGGGGACTAGCGGGAGCTCCTACGAGCAGTACTTC
>TRBD2|TRBV30|.|TRBJ2-7
CAWETSGRPYEQYF
TGTGCCTGGGAGACTAGCGGGAGGCCCTACGAGCAGTACTTC
>.|TRBV29-1|.|TRBJ1-1
CSADRTKMNTEAFF
TGCAGCGCTGACAGGACCAAGATGAACACTGAAGCTTTCTTT
>TRBD1|TRBV12-3/TRBV12-4|few|TRBJ1-1
CASRGTGGSTEAFF
TGTGCCAGCCGGGGTACAGGGGGTAGCACTGAAGCTTTCTTT
>TRBD1|TRBV3-1|.|TRBJ2-5
CASSPTGSFKTQYF
TGTGCCAGCAGCCCGACAGGGAGTTTTAAGACCCAGTACTTC
>.|TRBV6-1|.|TRBJ2-7
CASSALPLGYEQYF
TGTGCCAGCAGTGCCCTCCCGCTGGGTTACGAGCAGTACTTC
>.|TRBV11-2|few|TRBJ2-1
CASSLSHATNEQFF
TGTGCCAGCAGCTTAAGCCACGCCACTAATGAGCAGTTCTTC
>TRBD2|TRBV20-1|few|TRBJ2-3
CSARVSGRSTDTQYF
TGCAGTGCTAGGGTTAGCGGGCGGAGCACAGATACGCAGTATTTT
>.|TRBV20-1|.|TRBJ1-1
CSAIRGQQNTEAFF
TGCAGTGCTATAAGAGGACAACAGAACACTGAAGCTTTCTTT
>.|TRBV7-2|.|TRBJ2-7
CASSLGALKTSEQYF
TGTGCCAGCAGCCTAGGGGCTTTGAAGACGTCCGAGCAGTACTTC
>TRBD2|TRBV4-2|few|TRBJ2-5
CASSQGRERETQYF
TGTGCCAGCAGCCAAGGGCGGGAGAGAGAGACCCAGTACTTC